This T cell receptor beta chain appears in the sequencing data of a study of somatic mutations in cytotoxic T cells in rheumatoid arthritis. As for the study in general: Patients on immunosuppressive therapy such as methotrexate, hydroxychloroquine and sulfasalazine gave follow-up samples after diagnosis. There were some V beta antibody-stained T-cell populations flow-sorted at nearly 100% purity, and these included V beta1+ cells sequenced for TCRB.

Here immunoSEQ multiplex PCR was the method, and the copy in TCRdb shows in-frame clones only, minus some. The sample has several thousand clones, approximately 77% seen once; the top ten hold roughly 29%. Points on this clone: The antigen is unknown.

The V gene's germline CDR1 is SEHNR and CDR2 FQNEAQ (reference sequence). The V gene end was trimmed by 1 base and the J gene end by 5 bases; junction bases not matched to a gene: 4. The CDR3 totals 15 residues. Study-wide points: Any difference in CD8+ T-cell clonality between patients who had rheumatoid arthritis and healthy controls who were age-matched was not statistically significant.

The rearrangement uses TRBV7-9 and TRBJ1-5, with TRBD1 matching over 8 bases. The sequence derives from a woman aged 70-85 years with rheumatoid arthritis. Material: CD8+ T cells sorted from blood, obtained at a follow-up visit. The CDR3 region is CASSLEGTGYQPQHF. The CDR3 coding sequence is TGTGCCAGCAGCTTAGAGGGGACAGGTTATCAGCCCCAGCATTTT.